Below are 2 T cell receptor beta chains sequenced from a single sample in a study of monozygotic twins with inflammatory bowel disease. TCRdb derives one entry per CDR3 protein from the 5' RACE reads, leaving out DNA. This repertoire comprises about 110,000 distinct CDR3 sequences; its ten largest clones make up around 12%. Sequenced: blood. These TCRs come from a human donor with ulcerative colitis or Crohn's disease, or a healthy co-twin of an affected twin (not recorded which).

J is TRBJ2-7 and V is TRBV5-1; TCRdb outputs TRBD1, but without DNA this stays unchecked. Germline loops: CDR1 SGHRS, CDR2 YFSETQ. CDR3 length: 17 residues. The CDR3 here is CASSLPRGQALTYEQYF.

This rearrangement joins TRBV20-1 to TRBJ1-1. The CDR3 has 12 amino acids. Germline V gene data show CDR1 as DFQATT and CDR2 as SNEGSKA (reference sequence). The CDR3 sequence is CSVHWDLTEAFF.